This is a list of T cell receptor beta chains from one sample in a study of T cell repertoires in cytomegalovirus infection. These receptors have no known antigen. TCRdb ran MiXCR on the reads and lists one entry per CDR3 protein. The sample carries around 71,000 distinct CDR3 sequences, around 37% recorded once. Sequencing was performed on CD8+ T cells from cultured PBMCs, taken from culture after CMV antigen stimulation. The source is a human donor in good health (CMV status not recorded). Some clones in this sample may be carry-over from other donors' samples. The CDR3 runs from the conserved cysteine through the conserved F or W. A D gene is named only where the DNA matches it firmly. For some rows the clone size is stated as once, few or many, or as a class when expanded; others skip it.

j_gene: TRBJ2-3; v_gene: TRBV11-2; d_gene: TRBD1; abundance: few; CDR3nt: TGTGCCAGCAGCGTGTCCGGGCAGGGGGCAGATACGCAGTATTTT; CDR3aa: CASSVSGQGADTQYF
j_gene: TRBJ2-7; v_gene: TRBV4-1; d_gene: .; abundance: few; CDR3nt: TGCGCCAGCAGCCAAGGGACAGACTATTACGAGCAGTACTTC; CDR3aa: CASSQGTDYYEQYF
j_gene: TRBJ2-7; v_gene: TRBV7-2; d_gene: TRBD2; abundance: .; CDR3nt: TGTGCCAGCAGCCAAGGACTAGCGGCCTCCTACGAGCAGTACTTC; CDR3aa: CASSQGLAASYEQYF
j_gene: TRBJ2-1; v_gene: TRBV20-1; d_gene: TRBD2; abundance: few; CDR3nt: TGCAGTGCTAGGTCTCCTGGATCTTGGGGGGGTTTCAATGAGCAGTTCTTC; CDR3aa: CSARSPGSWGGFNEQFF
j_gene: TRBJ2-1; v_gene: TRBV7-9; d_gene: .; abundance: few; CDR3nt: TGTGCCAGCAGCTTAGAAACAGCGACAAACTCCTACAATGAGCAGTTCTTC; CDR3aa: CASSLETATNSYNEQFF
j_gene: TRBJ1-6; v_gene: TRBV6-5; d_gene: .; abundance: .; CDR3nt: TGTGCCAGCAGTTACTCAGGGTACAGCTCCTATAATTCACCCCTCCACTTT; CDR3aa: CASSYSGYSSYNSPLHF
j_gene: TRBJ1-5; v_gene: TRBV4-1; d_gene: TRBD1; abundance: .; CDR3nt: TGCGCCAGCAGCCAAGGGACAGGGTCTGATCAGCCCCAGCATTTT; CDR3aa: CASSQGTGSDQPQHF
j_gene: TRBJ1-2; v_gene: TRBV29-1; d_gene: TRBD1; abundance: .; CDR3nt: TGCAGCGTCCAGACAGGGAGGAACTATGGCTACACCTTC; CDR3aa: CSVQTGRNYGYTF
j_gene: TRBJ2-5; v_gene: TRBV27; d_gene: .; abundance: .; CDR3nt: TGTGCCAGCAGTTTAGGGGCCGATGGGTGGGCTCAGGAGACCCAGTACTTC; CDR3aa: CASSLGADGWAQETQYF
j_gene: TRBJ1-2; v_gene: TRBV2; d_gene: .; abundance: .; CDR3nt: TGTGCCAGTGGGGGGAGGAGGGAAAAAGGCTACACCTTC; CDR3aa: CASGGRREKGYTF
j_gene: TRBJ1-5; v_gene: TRBV12-3/TRBV12-4; d_gene: TRBD1; abundance: .; CDR3nt: TGTGCCAGCAGTCCCGGGACAGCTAGCAATCAGCCCCAGCATTTT; CDR3aa: CASSPGTASNQPQHF
j_gene: TRBJ1-1; v_gene: TRBV12-3/TRBV12-4; d_gene: .; abundance: .; CDR3nt: TGTGCCAGCAGTTTCCGTGGGGGGCGAGAGACTGAAGCTTTCTTT; CDR3aa: CASSFRGGRETEAFF
j_gene: TRBJ1-6; v_gene: TRBV20-1; d_gene: .; abundance: .; CDR3nt: TGCAGTGCTAGGGGGGCCCCAACTTCCCATAATTCACCCCTCCACTTT; CDR3aa: CSARGAPTSHNSPLHF
j_gene: TRBJ2-7; v_gene: TRBV5-4; d_gene: TRBD2; abundance: .; CDR3nt: TGTGCCAGCAGCTCCCGGGAGGCGGGCGGCCGGGACGAGCAGTACTTC; CDR3aa: CASSSREAGGRDEQYF
j_gene: TRBJ2-5; v_gene: TRBV3-1; d_gene: .; abundance: .; CDR3nt: TGTGCCAGCAGCCAAGGGGTCGAGACCCAGTACTTC; CDR3aa: CASSQGVETQYF
j_gene: TRBJ1-5; v_gene: TRBV19; d_gene: .; abundance: .; CDR3nt: TGTGCCAGTAGTACAGGGCTACAGCCCCAGCATTTT; CDR3aa: CASSTGLQPQHF
j_gene: TRBJ2-5; v_gene: TRBV7-6; d_gene: TRBD2; abundance: once; CDR3nt: TGTGCCAGCAGTCTACTAGCGGCCCAAGAGACCCAGTACTTC; CDR3aa: CASSLLAAQETQYF
j_gene: TRBJ1-4; v_gene: TRBV7-9; d_gene: .; abundance: few; CDR3nt: TGTGCCAGCAGCTCACCGCTGGGGCAGCCTTATGAAAAACTGTTTTTT; CDR3aa: CASSSPLGQPYEKLFF
j_gene: TRBJ1-2; v_gene: TRBV6-6; d_gene: .; abundance: few; CDR3nt: TGTGCCAGCAGTCAACACTTGACGGATACTAACTATGGCTACACCTTC; CDR3aa: CASSQHLTDTNYGYTF
j_gene: TRBJ1-2; v_gene: TRBV7-2; d_gene: TRBD1; abundance: .; CDR3nt: TGTGCCAGCAGCTTGGGGCCCCCGGGACAGGGCAACTATGGCTACACCTTC; CDR3aa: CASSLGPPGQGNYGYTF
j_gene: TRBJ1-6; v_gene: TRBV7-6; d_gene: TRBD1; abundance: few; CDR3nt: TGTGCCAGCAGCTTAGCCGGGACAGGTTCAAATTCACCCCTCCACTTT; CDR3aa: CASSLAGTGSNSPLHF
j_gene: TRBJ2-3; v_gene: TRBV6-1; d_gene: TRBD2; abundance: .; CDR3nt: TGTGCCAGCAGTGAATCATTAGCGGGGAGCACAGATACGCAGTATTTT; CDR3aa: CASSESLAGSTDTQYF
j_gene: TRBJ2-1; v_gene: TRBV5-1; d_gene: .; abundance: .; CDR3nt: TGCGCCAGCAGCTTTTCGGGGTCCTACAATGAGCAGTTCTTC; CDR3aa: CASSFSGSYNEQFF
j_gene: TRBJ1-5; v_gene: TRBV7-2; d_gene: .; abundance: many; CDR3nt: TGTGCCAGCAGCTTAAACGGGGATTATAGCAATCAGCCCCAGCATTTT; CDR3aa: CASSLNGDYSNQPQHF
j_gene: TRBJ2-7; v_gene: TRBV7-2; d_gene: .; abundance: many; CDR3nt: TGTGCCAGCAGCTCCACAGGCAACCCCCACTCCTACGAGCAGTACTTC; CDR3aa: CASSSTGNPHSYEQYF
j_gene: TRBJ1-2; v_gene: TRBV7-8; d_gene: .; abundance: .; CDR3nt: TGTGCCAGCAGCTTTGGGGTTCCATTGAACATTAATCCTTATGGCTACACCTTC; CDR3aa: CASSFGVPLNINPYGYTF
j_gene: TRBJ2-5; v_gene: TRBV7-2; d_gene: .; abundance: few; CDR3nt: TGTGCCAGCAGCCCCCAACTGTCGGGGCGAGAGACCCAGTACTTC; CDR3aa: CASSPQLSGRETQYF
j_gene: TRBJ2-1; v_gene: TRBV15; d_gene: TRBD1; abundance: few; CDR3nt: TGTGCCACCAGCATAATTTGGGACAGGGACTACAATGAGCAGTTCTTC; CDR3aa: CATSIIWDRDYNEQFF
j_gene: TRBJ2-3; v_gene: TRBV4-2; d_gene: TRBD2; abundance: .; CDR3nt: TGTGCCAGCTGTCCGGCTAGCGGAGACACAGATACGCAGTATTTT; CDR3aa: CASCPASGDTDTQYF